Each of the 15 T cell receptor beta chains below was sequenced from the same sample in a study of T cell responses to AZD1222 COVID-19 vaccine. The table came from immunoSEQ multiplex PCR; TCRdb's copy has only in-frame clones and leaves some out. Altogether more than 150,000 clones are present, around 94% being singletons, with the ten largest covering about 0.64%. Sequenced here: peripheral blood, sampled on day 0 of AZD1222 vaccination. Every receptor here comes from an adult in good health.

The rearrangement joins TRBV30 to TRBJ1-1, with 7 bases identical to TRBD1. Germline CDR1 reads GTSNPN; CDR2 reads SVGIG (reference sequence). The V segment lost 5 bases and the J segment 0 bases; nucleotides outside the gene matches: 0. CDR3 size: 12 residues. CDR3 in amino acids: CAWDRVNTEAFF. For the CDR3, the DNA is TGTGCCTGGGACAGGGTGAACACTGAAGCTTTCTTT.

The chain links TRBV29-1 to TRBJ2-3; D not certain. The germline V gene has CDR1 SQVTM and CDR2 ANQGSEA. Trimming removed 5 bases from V and 0 bases from J, with 18 bases in between. The CDR3 totals 16 residues. The CDR3 DNA is TGCAGCGTTTCCGGGCGAATATTCACTAGCACAGATACGCAGTATTTT. Protein product: CSVSGRIFTSTDTQYF.

This clone was recorded only once. V usage is TRBV3-1 (or the pseudogene TRBV3-2) and J usage is TRBJ2-1; perhaps TRBD2 as D (7 bases). Germline V lookup: CDR1 LGHDT, CDR2 YNNKEL (reference sequence). The CDR3 runs 15 residues. The V gene lost 5 bases and the J gene lost 0 bases, with 11 bases spanning the gap. In DNA, the CDR3 is TGTGCCAGCAGCGGCGGGGGCTCCTCCTACAATGAGCAGTTCTTC. Protein sequence: CASSGGGSSYNEQFF.

This sequence joins TRBV7-8 and TRBJ2-1; 12 nucleotides align to TRBD2. The CDR3 is 19 residues long. Trimming at V came to 6 bases and at J to 5 bases, leaving 17 bases not matched to a gene. Germline V gives CDR1 SGHVS, CDR2 FQNEAQ. The CDR3 DNA reads TGTGCCAGCAGGGATACAGGGCGGACTAGCGGGAATTCGCACAATGAGCAGTTCTTC. This encodes CASRDTGRTSGNSHNEQFF.

This sequence joins TRBV2 and TRBJ1-2; TRBD1 is a possible D gene (5 bases). Trimming took 6 bases from V and 6 from J, leaving 14 bases between them. Germline values: CDR1 SNHLY, CDR2 FYNNEI. The CDR3 contains 13 residues. CDR3 residues: CASRETAGDGYTF. CDR3 DNA: TGTGCCAGCAGGGAAACAGCGGGGGATGGCTACACCTTC.

The chain carries TRBV4-1 and TRBJ1-2; D gene ambiguous. The ends were cut back, 1 base at V and 4 bases at J, with 7 bases in the middle. Germline CDR1 is MGHRA and CDR2 is YSYEKL. The CDR3 extends over 13 amino acids. The DNA for the CDR3 is TGCGCCAGCAGCCAAGCGGGTGGCTATGGCTACACCTTC. Protein sequence: CASSQAGGYGYTF.

The chain is built from TRBV27 and TRBJ1-2; possible D gene TRBD1, 5 bases. V lost 5 bases to trimming and J lost 8 bases, with 15 bases between them. The CDR3 covers 13 residues. Germline V CDR1 and CDR2: MNHEY, SMNVEV (reference sequence). CDR3 sequence reads: CASSPLGGEGYTF. The CDR3 nucleotides are TGTGCCAGCAGTCCGTTGGGGGGGGAAGGCTACACCTTC.

The genes are TRBV5-1 and TRBJ2-1; D remains unclear. CDR1 SGHRS and CDR2 YFSETQ come from the germline V gene. The germline V and J ends were trimmed by 6 bases and 4 bases, with 23 bases remaining between them. The CDR3 consists of 17 residues. CDR3 residues: CASTRTSGSLGYNEQFF. The CDR3, as DNA: TGCGCCAGCACAAGGACCTCGGGCTCGTTGGGGTACAATGAGCAGTTCTTC. Based on the CDR3 plus reference TRBV5-1 and TRBJ2-1, the full variable domain is KAGVTQTPRYLIKTRGQQVTLSCSPISGHRSVSWYQQTPGQGLQFLFEYFSETQRNKGNFPGRFSGRQFSNSRSEMNVSTLELGDSALYLCASTRTSGSLGYNEQFFGPGTRLTVL.

This chain connects TRBV12-5 to TRBJ2-7, with D possibly matching TRBD2 (5 bases). The V gene lost 6 bases and the J gene lost 1 base, with 10 bases spanning the gap. Germline V gene lookup returns CDR1 LGHNT and CDR2 FRNRAP. CDR3 length: 13 residues. Written as DNA, the CDR3 is TGTGCTAGTGGCGGGATTAAGTCCTACGAGCAGTACTTC. As protein: CASGGIKSYEQYF.

The chain has TRBV4-1 and TRBJ2-7; D perhaps matches TRBD1 (5 bases). The CDR3 extends over 14 amino acids. V was pared by 1 base and J by 9 bases, with 16 bases between. CDR1 is MGHRA and CDR2 is YSYEKL in the germline V gene. The CDR3 loop reads CASSQGRGQTGQYF. CDR3 nucleotide sequence: TGCGCCAGCAGCCAAGGAAGGGGCCAAACGGGGCAGTACTTC.

The CDR3 region has the DNA TGTGCCAGCAGTTTCCGAGGTACAAGCGGCTACACCTTC. Protein product: CASSFRGTSGYTF. This rearrangement joins TRBV28 to TRBJ1-2; the D is unclear. Trimming left V 3 bases short and J 8 bases short, with 13 bases between. The germline gives CDR1 MDHEN, CDR2 SYDVKM. The CDR3 has 13 residues.

The rearrangement links TRBV19 to TRBJ2-2; a weak D match, TRBD1 (6 bases). V was cut by 10 bases and J by 6 bases, with 15 bases left in between. Per germline, CDR1 LNHDA and CDR2 SQIVND (reference sequence). The CDR3 totals 13 residues. The CDR3 loop reads CATKLRGPGELFF. The CDR3 nucleotides read TGTGCCACTAAGCTCAGGGGTCCCGGGGAGCTGTTTTTT.

V and J are TRBV27 and TRBJ2-7; 11 nucleotides agree with TRBD2. The V gene end was trimmed by 3 bases and the J gene end by 4 bases; junction bases not matched to a gene: 8. Germline V gene lookup returns CDR1 MNHEY and CDR2 SMNVEV (reference sequence). The CDR3 is 16 amino acids. The chain's CDR3 is CASSLATSGSAYEQYF. Written as DNA, the CDR3 is TGTGCCAGCAGTTTGGCCACTAGCGGGAGTGCTTACGAGCAGTACTTC.

The genes are TRBV7-9 and TRBJ1-1; D is perhaps TRBD1 (6 bases). The CDR3 has 14 residues. Germline V gene lookup returns CDR1 SEHNR and CDR2 FQNEAQ (reference sequence). The V and J ends lost 5 bases and 1 base respectively, with 11 bases between them. DNA for the CDR3: TGTGCCAGCAGCCCGGAAGGGGGGAACACTGAAGCTTTCTTT. Protein: CASSPEGGNTEAFF.

The V and J genes are TRBV5-1 and TRBJ2-7, with D hard to call. The germline V gene encodes CDR1 SGHRS and CDR2 YFSETQ. The CDR3 is 16 amino acids. Trimming removed 1 base at V and 1 base at J, with 15 bases between. This CDR3 is CASSLLGYPMSYEQYF. The CDR3 DNA reads TGCGCCAGCAGCTTGCTGGGCTACCCCATGTCCTACGAGCAGTACTTC.